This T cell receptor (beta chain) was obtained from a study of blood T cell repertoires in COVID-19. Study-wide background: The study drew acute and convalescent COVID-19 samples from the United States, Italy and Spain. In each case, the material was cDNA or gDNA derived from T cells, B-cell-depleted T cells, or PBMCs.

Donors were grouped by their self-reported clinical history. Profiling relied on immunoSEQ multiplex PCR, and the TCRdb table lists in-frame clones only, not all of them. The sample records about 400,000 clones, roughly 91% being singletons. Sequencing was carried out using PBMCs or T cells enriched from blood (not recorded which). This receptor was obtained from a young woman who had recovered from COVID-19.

CDR3 nucleotide sequence: TGTGCCACCAGTGACCCGGGACAGGGGTTCTTCTTT. Translation gives CATSDPGQGFFF. This chain joins TRBV24-1 and TRBJ1-1, with TRBD1 matching 10 bases. There are 12 residues in the CDR3. Per the germline V gene, CDR1 is KGHDR and CDR2 is SFDVKD. Trimming cost V 4 bases and J 14 bases; bases outside gene matches: 6.